This T cell receptor (beta chain) was recovered during a study of blood T cell repertoires in COVID-19. The V end lost 1 base, the J end lost 4 bases, and 5 bases lay between the germline ends. Germline CDR1 is ENHRY and CDR2 is SYGVKD. This CDR3 has 13 amino acids. One Seattle source followed patients from active infection through their disease course. Assay: immunoSEQ multiplex PCR; the TCRdb copy retains only in-frame clones and omits some. The data show about 270,000 clones, with about 83% seen just once and approximately 6.2% held by the top ten. Sequenced sample: peripheral blood. The receptor comes from a woman aged 80 or over with COVID-19, enrolled during active disease. The rearrangement joins TRBV10-3 to TRBJ1-5; D uncertain. DNA for the CDR3: TGTGCCATCAGTGAGTATGAGAATCAGCCCCAGCATTTT. Translation: CAISEYENQPQHF.